This T cell receptor (beta chain) came from a study of blood T cell repertoires in COVID-19. Whole-study context: The United States, Italy and Spain provided the acute and convalescent COVID-19 samples. Sources were T cells, B-cell-depleted T cells, or PBMCs; the material itself was cDNA or gDNA.

The CDR3 extends over 14 amino acids. The V end lost 1 base, the J end lost 7 bases, and 11 bases lay between the germline ends. Germline assignment: CDR1 LNHDA and CDR2 SQIVND (reference sequence). This clone was seen only a few times. Original processing notes: Using reference gene primer amplification, nucleated cell counts were estimated. Assay used: immunoSEQ multiplex PCR; TCRdb lists only in-frame clones, some missing. V and J calls and clone size are copied from that table; D and trimming were computed from the DNA. The profile shows 80,000 to 100,000 clones, approximately 79% of them singletons.

The sample comprised peripheral blood. The J gene is TRBJ2-4, the V gene TRBV19, with a weak D call TRBD2 (7 bases). The receptor's source is a man between 65 and 85 years old with active or convalescent COVID-19. This chain's CDR3 is CASSIAGGNNIQYF. The CDR3 DNA is TGTGCCAGTAGTATAGCGGGGGGCAACAACATTCAGTACTTC.